This T cell receptor (beta chain) was recovered during a study of identical twins. This clonotype appeared a few times. Its antigen is unidentified. Whole-study findings and limits: Memory repertoires showed no such pattern, whereas abundant cord blood beta clonotypes carried fewer insertions. Out-of-frame TCR alpha sharing in monozygotic twins exceeded recombination model predictions. Zero-insertion analyses could be partly confounded by invariant MAIT and iNKT cells.

Germline CDR1 is SGHNT and CDR2 is YENEEA. The CDR3 runs to 14 residues. Trimming stripped 5 bases from V and 5 bases from J, with 15 bases between. A universal primer site was added by template switching, and unique molecular identifiers were carried by the cDNA. Via MiXCR, TCRdb re-called the 5' RACE reads, giving one row per CDR3 protein. The sample contains 550,000 to 700,000 distinct CDR3 sequences, around 9.6% of which appear only once. This sample was shared with a second study, whose subject was yellow fever vaccine responses in identical twins.

The sequenced sample was PBMCs. J is TRBJ2-5 and V is TRBV11-3; perhaps TRBD1 as D (5 bases). The sequence came from a woman between 18 and 30 years old in good health. Here the CDR3 DNA reads TGTGCCAGCAGCCGAGGTGGGGCACGGGAGACCCAGTACTTC. Its translation is CASSRGGARETQYF.